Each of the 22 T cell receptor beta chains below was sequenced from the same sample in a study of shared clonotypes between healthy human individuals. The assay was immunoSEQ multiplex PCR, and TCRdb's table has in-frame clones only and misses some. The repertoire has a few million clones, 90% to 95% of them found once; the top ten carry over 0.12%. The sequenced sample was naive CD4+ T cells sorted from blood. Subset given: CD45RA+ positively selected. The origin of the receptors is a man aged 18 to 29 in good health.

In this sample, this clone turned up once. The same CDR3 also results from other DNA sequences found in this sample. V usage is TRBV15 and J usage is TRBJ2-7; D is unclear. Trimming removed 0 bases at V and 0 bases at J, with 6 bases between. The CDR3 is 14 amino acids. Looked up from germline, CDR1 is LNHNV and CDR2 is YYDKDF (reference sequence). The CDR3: CATSRDRSSYEQYF. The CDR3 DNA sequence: TGTGCCACCAGCAGAGATCGGAGCTCCTACGAGCAGTACTTC. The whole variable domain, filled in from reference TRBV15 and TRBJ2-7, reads DAMVIQNPRYQVTQFGKPVTLSCSQTLNHNVMYWYQQKSSQAPKLLFHYYDKDFNNEADTPDNFQSRRPNTSFCFLDIRSPGLGDTAMYLCATSRDRSSYEQYFGPGTRLTVT.

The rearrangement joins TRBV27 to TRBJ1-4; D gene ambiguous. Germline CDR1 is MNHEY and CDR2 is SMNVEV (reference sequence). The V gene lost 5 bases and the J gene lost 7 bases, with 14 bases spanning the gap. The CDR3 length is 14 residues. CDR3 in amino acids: CASSPLVGPEKLFF. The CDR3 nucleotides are TGTGCCAGCAGTCCCTTAGTAGGGCCTGAAAAACTGTTTTTT. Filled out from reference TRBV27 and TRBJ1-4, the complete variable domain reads EAQVTQNPRYLITVTGKKLTVTCSQNMNHEYMSWYRQDPGLGLRQIYYSMNVEVTDKGDVPEGYKVSRKEKRNFPLILESPSPNQTSLYFCASSPLVGPEKLFFGSGTQLSVL.

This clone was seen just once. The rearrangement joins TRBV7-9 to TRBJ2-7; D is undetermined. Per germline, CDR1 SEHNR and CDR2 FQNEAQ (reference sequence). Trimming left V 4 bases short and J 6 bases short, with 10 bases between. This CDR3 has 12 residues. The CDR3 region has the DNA TGTGCCAGCAGCTCTGATTGGGCCGAGCAGTACTTC. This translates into CASSSDWAEQYF.

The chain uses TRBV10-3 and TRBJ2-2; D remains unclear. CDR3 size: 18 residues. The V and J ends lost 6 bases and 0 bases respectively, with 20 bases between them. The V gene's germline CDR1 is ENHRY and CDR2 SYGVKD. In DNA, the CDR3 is TGTGCCATCAGCCCTTCGTGGGTGGGCAGAGCGAACACCGGGGAGCTGTTTTTT. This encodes CAISPSWVGRANTGELFF.

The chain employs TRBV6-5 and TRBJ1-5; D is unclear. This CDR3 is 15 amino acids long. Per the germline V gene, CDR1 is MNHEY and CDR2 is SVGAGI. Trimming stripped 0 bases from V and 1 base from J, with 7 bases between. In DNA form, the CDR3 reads TGTGCCAGCAGTTACTCGGAGGACAGCAATCAGCCCCAGCATTTT. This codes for CASSYSEDSNQPQHF.

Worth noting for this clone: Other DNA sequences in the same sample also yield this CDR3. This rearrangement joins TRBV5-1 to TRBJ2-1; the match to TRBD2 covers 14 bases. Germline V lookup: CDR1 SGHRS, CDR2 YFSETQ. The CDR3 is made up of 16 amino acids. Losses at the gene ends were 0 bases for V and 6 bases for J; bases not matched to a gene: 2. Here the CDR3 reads CASSLDGTSGSNEQFF. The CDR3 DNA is TGCGCCAGCAGCTTGGACGGGACTAGCGGGAGCAATGAGCAGTTCTTC.

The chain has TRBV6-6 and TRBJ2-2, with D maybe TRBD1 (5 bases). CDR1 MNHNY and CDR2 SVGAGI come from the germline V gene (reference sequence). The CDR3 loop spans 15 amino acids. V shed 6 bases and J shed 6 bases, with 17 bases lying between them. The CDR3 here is CASREGSGPPGELFF. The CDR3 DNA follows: TGTGCCAGCAGGGAAGGGTCAGGGCCTCCCGGGGAGCTGTTTTTT.

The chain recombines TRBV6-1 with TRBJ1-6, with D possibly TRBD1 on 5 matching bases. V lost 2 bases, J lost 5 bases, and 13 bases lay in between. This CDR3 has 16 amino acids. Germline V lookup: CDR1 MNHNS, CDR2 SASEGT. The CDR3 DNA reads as TGTGCCAGCAGTGAACAAGGGGCCGCGAATAATTCACCCCTCCACTTT. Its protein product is CASSEQGAANNSPLHF.

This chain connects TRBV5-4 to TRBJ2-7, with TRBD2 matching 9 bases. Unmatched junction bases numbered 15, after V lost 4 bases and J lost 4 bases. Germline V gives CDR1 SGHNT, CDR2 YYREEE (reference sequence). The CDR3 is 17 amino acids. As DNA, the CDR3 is TGTGCCAGCAGCAAAAATGGAGCAGCGGGGGGATTGTACGAGCAGTACTTC. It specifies CASSKNGAAGGLYEQYF.

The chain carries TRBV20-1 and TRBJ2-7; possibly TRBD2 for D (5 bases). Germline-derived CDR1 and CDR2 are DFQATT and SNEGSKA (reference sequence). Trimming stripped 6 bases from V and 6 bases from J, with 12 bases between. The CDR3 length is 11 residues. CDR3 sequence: CSAPTSFEQYF. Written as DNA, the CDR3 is TGCAGTGCACCAACTAGTTTCGAGCAGTACTTC.

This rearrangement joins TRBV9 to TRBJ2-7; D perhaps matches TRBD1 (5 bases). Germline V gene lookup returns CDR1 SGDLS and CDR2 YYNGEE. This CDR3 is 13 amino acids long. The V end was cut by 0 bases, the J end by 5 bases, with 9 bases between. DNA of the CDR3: TGTGCCAGCAGCGTAGCCAGGGCCGACGAGCAGTACTTC. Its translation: CASSVARADEQYF.

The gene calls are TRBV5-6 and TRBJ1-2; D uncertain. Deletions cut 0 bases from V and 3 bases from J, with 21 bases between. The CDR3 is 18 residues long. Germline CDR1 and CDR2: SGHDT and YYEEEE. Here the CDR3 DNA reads TGTGCCAGCAGCTTGGGGGTAAAACCGATTGGTCTGTACTATGGCTACACCTTC. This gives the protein CASSLGVKPIGLYYGYTF.

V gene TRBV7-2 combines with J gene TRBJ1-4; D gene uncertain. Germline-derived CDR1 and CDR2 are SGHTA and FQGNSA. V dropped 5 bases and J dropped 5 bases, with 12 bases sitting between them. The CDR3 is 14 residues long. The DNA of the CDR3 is TGTGCCAGCAGCCCCCAGAGAGGGAATGAAAAACTGTTTTTT. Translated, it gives CASSPQRGNEKLFF.

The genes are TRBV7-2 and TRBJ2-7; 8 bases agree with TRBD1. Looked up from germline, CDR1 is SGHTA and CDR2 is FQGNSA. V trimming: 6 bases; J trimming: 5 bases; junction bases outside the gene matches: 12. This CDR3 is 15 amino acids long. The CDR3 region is CASSRQGRKQDEQYF. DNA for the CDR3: TGTGCCAGCAGTCGACAGGGGAGGAAACAGGACGAGCAGTACTTC.

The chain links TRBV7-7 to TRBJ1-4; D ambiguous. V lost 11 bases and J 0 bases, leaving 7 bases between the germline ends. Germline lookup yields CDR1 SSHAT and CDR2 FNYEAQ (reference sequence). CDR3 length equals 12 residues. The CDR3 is CAPLATNEKLFF. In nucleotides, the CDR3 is TGTGCCCCGCTTGCAACTAATGAAAAACTGTTTTTT.

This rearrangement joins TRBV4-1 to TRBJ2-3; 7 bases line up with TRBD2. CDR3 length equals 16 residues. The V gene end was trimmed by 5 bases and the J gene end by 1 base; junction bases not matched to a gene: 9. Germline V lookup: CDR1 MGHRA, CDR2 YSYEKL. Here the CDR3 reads CASSRIMAGGTDTQYF. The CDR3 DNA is TGCGCCAGCAGCAGGATCATGGCGGGGGGCACAGATACGCAGTATTTT.

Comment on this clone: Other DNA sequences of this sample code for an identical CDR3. The CDR3, as DNA: TGTGCCAGCAGCGTAGATCCGGGGTCCTACGAGCAGTACTTC. Translating it yields CASSVDPGSYEQYF. The genes are TRBV9 and TRBJ2-7; weak D call: TRBD2 (5 bases). The CDR3 extends over 14 amino acids. The germline V gene has CDR1 SGDLS and CDR2 YYNGEE. Trimming stripped 0 bases from V and 1 base from J, with 8 bases between.

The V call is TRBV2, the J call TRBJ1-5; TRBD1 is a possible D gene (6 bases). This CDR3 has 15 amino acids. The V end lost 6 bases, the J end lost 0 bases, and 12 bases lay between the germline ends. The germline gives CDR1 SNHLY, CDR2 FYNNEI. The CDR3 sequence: CASRTTGDSNQPQHF. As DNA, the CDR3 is TGTGCCAGCAGAACGACAGGAGATAGCAATCAGCCCCAGCATTTT.

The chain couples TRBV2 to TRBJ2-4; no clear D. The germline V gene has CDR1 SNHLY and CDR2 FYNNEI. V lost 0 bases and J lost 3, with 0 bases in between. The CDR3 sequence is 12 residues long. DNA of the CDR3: TGTGCCAGCAGTGAAGCCAAAAACATTCAGTACTTC. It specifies CASSEAKNIQYF.

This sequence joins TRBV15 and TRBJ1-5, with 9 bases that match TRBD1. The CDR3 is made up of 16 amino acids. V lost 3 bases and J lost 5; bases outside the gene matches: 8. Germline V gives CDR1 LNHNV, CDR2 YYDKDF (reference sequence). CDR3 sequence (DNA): TGTGCCACCAGCAGGGGACAGGGCCCCATATATCAGCCCCAGCATTTT. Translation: CATSRGQGPIYQPQHF.

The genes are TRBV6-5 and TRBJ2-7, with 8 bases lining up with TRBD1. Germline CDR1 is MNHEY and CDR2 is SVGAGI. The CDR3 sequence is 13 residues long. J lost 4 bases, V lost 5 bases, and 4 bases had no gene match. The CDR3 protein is CASSNQGAYEQYF. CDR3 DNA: TGTGCCAGCAGTAATCAGGGGGCTTACGAGCAGTACTTC.

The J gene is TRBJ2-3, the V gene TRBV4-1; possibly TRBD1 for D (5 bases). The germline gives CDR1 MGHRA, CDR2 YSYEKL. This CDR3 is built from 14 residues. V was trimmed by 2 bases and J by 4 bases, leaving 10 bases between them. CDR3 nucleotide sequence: TGCGCCAGCAGCCAAAAAGGGGAATCAGATACGCAGTATTTT. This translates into CASSQKGESDTQYF.